This is a list of T cell receptor beta chains from one sample in a study of blood T cell repertoires in COVID-19. Here immunoSEQ multiplex PCR was the method, and the copy in TCRdb shows in-frame clones only, minus some. This sample has under 500,000 clones, with around 89% found just once. Sequenced material: peripheral blood. These TCRs come from a woman in her twenties or thirties with acute or convalescent COVID-19. Both conserved end residues are part of each CDR3. The order of the fields is J gene, D gene, V gene, clone size, CDR3 DNA, CDR3 protein. The D gene is left open where the match is weak. The size of a clone is reported for some rows only, either as once, few or many, or as a class for expanded clones.

TRBJ1-3 | - | TRBV5-6 | - | TGTGCCAGCAGCCACCGCGGGAGCTCTGGAAACACCATATATTTT | CASSHRGSSGNTIYF
TRBJ1-1 | - | TRBV19 | few | TGTGCCAGTAGTGTGACAGGAGGAACTGAAGCTTTCTTT | CASSVTGGTEAFF
TRBJ2-2 | - | TRBV11-2 | once | TGTGCCAGCAGCTACCGCGGGGTTTCAGGCACCGGGGAGCTGTTTTTT | CASSYRGVSGTGELFF
TRBJ1-5 | TRBD1 | TRBV2 | few | TGTGCCAGCAGTGACCGGACAGGGTTGCATCAGCCCCAGCATTTT | CASSDRTGLHQPQHF
TRBJ1-6 | - | TRBV9 | - | TGTGCCAGCAGCCTGACAGGCCTGAGCTCCTATAATTCACCCCTCCACTTT | CASSLTGLSSYNSPLHF
TRBJ1-1 | - | TRBV19 | - | TGTGCCAGTGTTCACGGGGATGAAGCTTTCTTT | CASVHGDEAFF
TRBJ1-1 | TRBD1 | TRBV27 | few | TGTGCCAGCACCCTGTACCGGGACAGCTCTGAAGCTTTCTTT | CASTLYRDSSEAFF
TRBJ2-3 | TRBD2 | TRBV5-5 | - | TGTGCCAGCAGCTCACGGACTAGCGGGGGGCGGGATACGCAGTATTTT | CASSSRTSGGRDTQYF
TRBJ1-1 | - | TRBV5-1 | - | TGCGCCAGCAGCTTGGCCGCGTACGGCGGGGTGAACACTGAAGCTTTCTTT | CASSLAAYGGVNTEAFF
TRBJ2-6 | - | TRBV27 | - | TGTGCCAGCAGTCCATCGAGGGCTCTGGTCGGGGCCAACGTCCTGACTTTC | CASSPSRALVGANVLTF